Following are 18 T cell receptor beta chains from one sample sequenced in a study of blood T cell repertoires in COVID-19. This table comes from immunoSEQ multiplex PCR, and its TCRdb copy is limited to in-frame clones, with some not included. This table has some 120,000 clones, over 75% appearing once. Sequenced material: peripheral blood. The source of these receptors is a woman older than 75 with acute or convalescent COVID-19.

The chain carries TRBV28 and TRBJ1-5, with D unclear. Germline lookup yields CDR1 MDHEN and CDR2 SYDVKM. Deletions cut 1 base from V and 6 bases from J, with 7 bases between. The CDR3 covers 13 residues. Here the CDR3 reads CASSLLAGQPQHF. As DNA, the CDR3 is TGTGCCAGCAGTTTATTAGCGGGTCAGCCCCAGCATTTT. The variable domain in full, completed from reference TRBV28 and TRBJ1-5, reads DVKVTQSSRYLVKRTGEKVFLECVQDMDHENMFWYRQDPGLGLRLIYFSYDVKMKEKGDIPEGYSVSREKKERFSLILESASTNQTSMYLCASSLLAGQPQHFGDGTRLSIL.

This chain uses TRBV14 with TRBJ2-7; D gene unclear. CDR1 and CDR2 from the germline V gene are SGHDN and FVKESK. The CDR3 covers 15 residues. Trimming removed 4 bases from V and 0 bases from J, with 13 bases in between. The CDR3 DNA sequence: TGTGCCAGCAGCCGCGACCGGGTCAGCTCCTACGAGCAGTACTTC. This translates into CASSRDRVSSYEQYF.

The chain combines TRBV4-1 with TRBJ1-4; 10 positions match TRBD1. This CDR3 contains 18 residues. The germline gives CDR1 MGHRA, CDR2 YSYEKL. The J segment lost 0 bases and the V segment lost 6 bases, leaving 10 bases of the junction unmatched. The CDR3 region has the DNA TGCGCCAGCAGTCGGGACAGGGGACTGACTACAACTAATGAAAAACTGTTTTTT. Its translation is CASSRDRGLTTTNEKLFF.

Of note for this clone: At one of its ends the junction is not consistent with the germline gene, which may arise from a read error. The V and J genes are TRBV29-1 and TRBJ2-3; 9 bases fit TRBD1. The V gene's germline CDR1 is SQVTM and CDR2 ANQGSEA. There are 11 residues in the CDR3. The CDR3 coding sequence is TGCAGCGCCGGCCGGGACAGGGCTCCCATTTTT. It is translated as CSAGRDRAPIF.

This clone was recorded only once. V usage is TRBV18 and J usage is TRBJ1-5; possible D gene TRBD1, 6 bases. CDR3 size: 14 residues. Trimming pared 3 bases from V and 4 bases from J, leaving 10 bases between. The germline CDR1 and CDR2 sequences are KGHSH and LQKENI. Written as DNA, the CDR3 is TGTGCCAGCTCACCGTTAGGGGGAAATCAGCCCCAGCATTTT. Translated, it gives CASSPLGGNQPQHF.

The chain joins TRBV7-9 to TRBJ2-7, with D possibly matching TRBD1 (6 bases). Trimming shortened V by 6 bases and J by 6 bases, and 12 bases separated the two germline ends. From germline, CDR1 is SEHNR and CDR2 FQNEAQ (reference sequence). The CDR3 has 12 amino acids. As DNA, the CDR3 is TGTGCCAGCAGTTACAGCAGGGGCGAGCAGTACGTC. Its translation is CASSYSRGEQYV.

V and J are TRBV6-6 and TRBJ2-7; TRBD2 agrees at 7 bases. CDR3 length equals 14 residues. V lost 3 bases and J lost 6; bases outside the gene matches: 8. Per the germline V gene, CDR1 is MNHNY and CDR2 is SVGAGI (reference sequence). The CDR3 reads CASSYGGGSREQYF. The CDR3 DNA sequence: TGTGCCAGCAGTTATGGGGGGGGAAGTCGCGAGCAGTACTTC.

This chain connects TRBV19 to TRBJ1-6, with no clear D. Trimming took 0 bases from V and 6 from J, leaving 12 bases between them. Germline V gene sequence: CDR1 LNHDA, CDR2 SQIVND (reference sequence). The CDR3 runs 16 residues. DNA of the CDR3: TGTGCCAGTAGTATAGATGTGCGGTGGCGTAATTCACCCCTCCACTTT. This sequence encodes CASSIDVRWRNSPLHF.

This clone was detected only a few times. The V call is TRBV6-1, the J call TRBJ2-7; 8 bases match TRBD1. V gave up 3 bases and J gave up 6 bases; unmatched junction bases: 7. The CDR3 loop spans 14 amino acids. The V gene's germline CDR1 is MNHNS and CDR2 SASEGT. Here the CDR3 reads CASSDGQGFSEQYV. For the CDR3, the DNA is TGTGCCAGCAGTGACGGACAGGGTTTTAGCGAGCAGTACGTC.

The rearrangement links TRBV5-1 to TRBJ2-7, with a weak D call TRBD1 (6 bases). This CDR3 is built from 15 residues. Per germline, CDR1 SGHRS and CDR2 YFSETQ. V shed 4 bases and J shed 2 bases, with 16 bases lying between them. The CDR3 sequence: CASSQGSAVPYEQYF. For the CDR3, the DNA is TGCGCCAGCAGCCAGGGGTCCGCCGTTCCCTACGAGCAGTACTTC. Based on the CDR3 plus reference TRBV5-1 and TRBJ2-7, the full variable domain is KAGVTQTPRYLIKTRGQQVTLSCSPISGHRSVSWYQQTPGQGLQFLFEYFSETQRNKGNFPGRFSGRQFSNSRSEMNVSTLELGDSALYLCASSQGSAVPYEQYFGPGTRLTVT.

The chain uses TRBV5-1 and TRBJ1-2, with 7 bases identical to TRBD1. Losses at the gene ends were 0 bases for V and 8 bases for J; bases not matched to a gene: 7. The V gene's germline CDR1 is SGHRS and CDR2 YFSETQ. The CDR3 runs 14 residues. The DNA of the CDR3 is TGCGCCAGCAGCTTGGACAGGGGAGTCAACGGCTACACCTTC. This codes for CASSLDRGVNGYTF. Variable domain in full (rest from reference TRBV5-1 and TRBJ1-2): KAGVTQTPRYLIKTRGQQVTLSCSPISGHRSVSWYQQTPGQGLQFLFEYFSETQRNKGNFPGRFSGRQFSNSRSEMNVSTLELGDSALYLCASSLDRGVNGYTFGSGTRLTVV.

V and J are TRBV7-9 and TRBJ1-2; perhaps TRBD1 as D (6 bases). Germline assignment: CDR1 SEHNR and CDR2 FQNEAQ (reference sequence). The CDR3 covers 13 residues. V gave up 5 bases and J gave up 10 bases, with 17 bases separating them. CDR3: CASSGSTAGVYTF. The CDR3 DNA follows: TGTGCCAGCAGCGGCTCAACGGCAGGGGTCTACACCTTC.

The chain couples TRBV2 to TRBJ1-3; 8 positions match TRBD1. The CDR3 runs 15 residues. Germline CDR1 and CDR2: SNHLY and FYNNEI. J gave up 4 bases and V 2 bases, and 4 bases lay outside the gene matches. CDR3 loop: CASSETGGLGNTIYF. The CDR3 DNA sequence: TGTGCCAGCAGTGAAACAGGGGGATTAGGAAACACCATATATTTT.

The chain employs TRBV3-1 (or the pseudogene TRBV3-2) and TRBJ2-1, with 7 bases matching TRBD2. The CDR3 length is 14 residues. The ends lost 3 bases at V and 8 bases at J; junction bases unmatched: 7. Looked up from germline, CDR1 is LGHDT and CDR2 is YNNKEL (reference sequence). CDR3 sequence reads: CASSHTAGVDEQFF. Here the CDR3 DNA reads TGTGCCAGCAGCCATACCGCGGGGGTGGATGAGCAGTTCTTC.

V usage is TRBV28 and J usage is TRBJ2-5; D possibly corresponds to TRBD2 (6 bases). There are 16 residues in the CDR3. Germline CDR1 is MDHEN and CDR2 is SYDVKM. Trimming took 4 bases from V and 5 from J, leaving 20 bases between them. The CDR3 DNA is TGTGCCAGCAGTTCCCGACTAGGAAAGGCGGTTGAGACCCAGTACTTC. Encoded protein: CASSSRLGKAVETQYF.

Only a few counts were recorded for this clone. The chain combines TRBV3-1 (or the pseudogene TRBV3-2) with TRBJ1-6; D not certain. Trimming removed 0 bases from V and 1 base from J, with 7 bases in between. From germline, CDR1 is LGHDT and CDR2 YNNKEL (reference sequence). CDR3 length: 16 residues. The CDR3 DNA follows: TGTGCCAGCAGCCAAGATCAGCGGTCCTATAATTCACCCCTCCACTTT. Protein sequence: CASSQDQRSYNSPLHF.

The rearrangement joins TRBV5-4 to TRBJ1-2; maybe TRBD1 (5 bases). The V gene lost 5 bases and the J gene lost 7 bases, with 12 bases spanning the gap. The CDR3 is 12 amino acids. Per the germline V gene, CDR1 is SGHNT and CDR2 is YYREEE (reference sequence). DNA of the CDR3: TGTGCCAGCAGGGGGCAGGGCAGTGGCTACACCTTC. Translating gives CASRGQGSGYTF.

DNA for the CDR3: TGCGCCAGCATGGGGACAGGGGCTTACACCATATATTTT. It is translated as CASMGTGAYTIYF. The J gene is TRBJ1-3, the V gene TRBV10-2, with 10 bases identical to TRBD1. This CDR3 region has 13 residues. Germline values: CDR1 WSHSY, CDR2 SAAADI. J was trimmed by 8 bases and V by 7 bases; bases with no gene match: 5.